Listed below are T cell receptor beta chains from one sample, sequenced in a study of cytomegalovirus exposure and HLA in healthy donors. Profiled with immunoSEQ multiplex PCR; TCRdb holds only in-frame clones, not every one. The sample records over 150,000 clones, about four fifths being singletons. The sequencing sample was made of PBMCs. These receptors originate from a man aged 50-59 years in good health and CMV-seronegative. Each CDR3 is given with its conserved first and last residue. The D gene is left open where the match is weak. Some rows have no size entry. The others give once, few or many, or a class for an expanded clone.

>TRBV7-8|TRBJ2-2|TRBD1|-
TGTGCCAGCAGACACGACAGGGGACGGAACACCGGGGAGCTGTTTTTT
CASRHDRGRNTGELFF
>TRBV11-2|TRBJ1-2|-|-
TGTGCCAGCAGCACCTTCTACGGGACATACTATGGCTACACCTTC
CASSTFYGTYYGYTF
>TRBV28|TRBJ1-3|-|-
TGTGCCAGCAGTAGGGGGTCTAGTGGAAACACCATATATTTT
CASSRGSSGNTIYF
>TRBV5-1|TRBJ2-3|TRBD1|-
TGCGCCAGCAGCTACCCACAGGGGGTCACAGATACGCAGTATTTT
CASSYPQGVTDTQYF
>TRBV7-2|TRBJ2-7|TRBD1|-
TGTGCCAGCAGCTTAGGGACAGGGCCCTCCTACGAGCAGTACTTC
CASSLGTGPSYEQYF
>TRBV10-3|TRBJ1-2|-|-
TGTGCCATCAGTGACAGGGTACCCACTAACTATGGCTACACCTTC
CAISDRVPTNYGYTF
>TRBV2|TRBJ1-4|TRBD1|-
TGTGCCAGCAGCCCCGGGACAGGGTCTAATGAAAAACTGTTTTTT
CASSPGTGSNEKLFF
>TRBV27|TRBJ2-4|TRBD2|-
TGTGCCAGCAGTTTATCTGCCCGGTCCTGGGGGGGAGTAGTAGCCAAAAACATTCAGTACTTC
CASSLSARSWGGVVAKNIQYF
>TRBV11-2|TRBJ2-1|TRBD2|-
TGTGCCAGCAGCTTAGATGGTCTAGCGGGAGGGCCTAGGATCAATGAGCAGTTCTTC
CASSLDGLAGGPRINEQFF
>TRBV7-9|TRBJ2-7|-|once
TGTGCCAGCAGCATATACCGGGAATCCTTCTACGAGCAGTACTTC
CASSIYRESFYEQYF
>TRBV7-9|TRBJ2-5|TRBD2|-
TGTGCCAGCAGCTTAGTGCTAGCGGGTGAAGAGACCCAGTACTTC
CASSLVLAGEETQYF
>TRBV5-6|TRBJ1-5|-|-
TGTGCCAGCAGCTTGAGGCAGGGAAGGCAGCCCCAGCATTTT
CASSLRQGRQPQHF
>TRBV7-2|TRBJ2-3|-|-
TGTGCCAGCAGCTCCCAGGGGTCGGGGCTTACGCAGTATTTT
CASSSQGSGLTQYF
>TRBV7-9|TRBJ1-6|-|-
TGTTCCAGCAGCACCGACATTCCGATCTATAATTCACCCCTCCACTTT
CSSSTDIPIYNSPLHF
>TRBV7-9|TRBJ1-4|-|-
TGTGCCAGCAGCGCCCGACCTATGACAGTAGGAAAGGAAAAACTGTTTTTT
CASSARPMTVGKEKLFF
>TRBV10-3|TRBJ1-6|-|-
TGTGCCATCAGCACAGGGTTCAAGTCAGATGGTAATTCACCCCTCCACTTT
CAISTGFKSDGNSPLHF
>TRBV5-1|TRBJ2-7|-|-
TGCGCCAGCAGCTTGCCGGACAGCGTTACCTACGAGCAGTACTTC
CASSLPDSVTYEQYF
>TRBV10-3|TRBJ1-6|TRBD1|-
TGTGCCATCAGTGAGTCGCAGGGGGCGACTTCACCCCTCCACTTT
CAISESQGATSPLHF
>TRBV7-9|TRBJ2-1|TRBD1|-
TGTGCCAGCAGCGGTGGCAGGGGGCATGAGCAGTTCTTC
CASSGGRGHEQFF
>TRBV7-2|TRBJ1-1|TRBD1|-
TGTGCCAGCAGCGGATGGGACAGGGGTGATGCTGAAGCTTTCTTT
CASSGWDRGDAEAFF
>TRBV7-6|TRBJ1-6|TRBD1|-
TGTGCCAGCAGTTGGGACAGGGATTCACCCCTCCACTTT
CASSWDRDSPLHF
>TRBV7-3|TRBJ2-1|-|-
TGTGCCAGCAGCTTCAGGAACTCAGGCGAGCAGTTCTTC
CASSFRNSGEQFF
>TRBV12-5|TRBJ2-7|-|-
TGTGCTAGTGGAACCGGACAGCTACACTACGAGCAGTACTTC
CASGTGQLHYEQYF
>TRBV11-2|TRBJ1-2|TRBD1|-
TGTGCCAGCAGCCCCCGGACAGGGACGAACTCTGGCTACACCTTC
CASSPRTGTNSGYTF
>TRBV21-1|TRBJ2-1|-|-
TGTGCCAGCAGTGGTGGGACTCCAAATGAGCAGTTCTTC
CASSGGTPNEQFF
>TRBV7-2|TRBJ2-1|-|-
TGTGCCAGCAGCTTAGCAGGGCGGGGACGATACAATGAGCAGTTCTTC
CASSLAGRGRYNEQFF
>TRBV4-3|TRBJ2-7|TRBD2|-
TGCGCCAGCAGCCAGACTAGCGGGGGGTTTAGCTACGAGCAGTACTTC
CASSQTSGGFSYEQYF
>TRBV7-3|TRBJ2-2|TRBD1|-
TGTGCCAGCAGCACCTCAGGGGGACGAGGCACCGGGGAGCTGTTTTTT
CASSTSGGRGTGELFF
>TRBV6-1|TRBJ1-2|-|-
TGTGCCAGCAGTGAAGGTCAGAGGAATGGCTACACCTTC
CASSEGQRNGYTF
>TRBV6-4|TRBJ2-1|-|-
TGTGCCAGCAGCAGAGAAGGACTCCTCTCCTACAATGAGCAGTTCTTC
CASSREGLLSYNEQFF
>TRBV15|TRBJ2-2|-|-
TGTGCCACCAGCAGAGATCGAGGGAACACCGGGGAGCTGTTTTTT
CATSRDRGNTGELFF
>TRBV28|TRBJ1-5|-|few
TGTGCCAGCAGTGTCCAGGGGCAGCCCCAGCATTTT
CASSVQGQPQHF
>TRBV18|TRBJ1-1|-|few
TGTGCCAGCTCACGCGGGGGCAAGGACACTGAAGCTTTCTTT
CASSRGGKDTEAFF
>TRBV7-2|TRBJ1-1|TRBD1|-
TGTGCCAGCAGCTTAGCAGGACAGGGAATGGGTGAAGCTTTCTTT
CASSLAGQGMGEAFF
>TRBV7-3|TRBJ2-5|TRBD2|-
TGTGCCAGCAGCTTGAGCGGGAGGGCCAGTGAGACCCAGTACTTC
CASSLSGRASETQYF
>TRBV2|TRBJ2-7|TRBD1|once
TGTGCCAGCATCTACTCGGGACAGGGGAGCTACGAGCAGTACTTC
CASIYSGQGSYEQYF
>TRBV6-5|TRBJ1-1|TRBD1|few
TGTGCCAGCAGCAAATGGGACAGAAACACTGAAGCTTTCTTT
CASSKWDRNTEAFF
>TRBV5-1|TRBJ2-5|TRBD1|-
TGCGCCAGCAGCCGACAGGGCCAACAAGAGACCCAGTACTTC
CASSRQGQQETQYF
>TRBV29-1|TRBJ2-1|-|-
TGCAGCGTTGAAAGACAGTCCTACAATGAGCAGTTCTTC
CSVERQSYNEQFF
>TRBV29-1|TRBJ1-5|-|-
TGCAGCGTTGGGGCGAGGGATCAGCCCCAGCATTTT
CSVGARDQPQHF